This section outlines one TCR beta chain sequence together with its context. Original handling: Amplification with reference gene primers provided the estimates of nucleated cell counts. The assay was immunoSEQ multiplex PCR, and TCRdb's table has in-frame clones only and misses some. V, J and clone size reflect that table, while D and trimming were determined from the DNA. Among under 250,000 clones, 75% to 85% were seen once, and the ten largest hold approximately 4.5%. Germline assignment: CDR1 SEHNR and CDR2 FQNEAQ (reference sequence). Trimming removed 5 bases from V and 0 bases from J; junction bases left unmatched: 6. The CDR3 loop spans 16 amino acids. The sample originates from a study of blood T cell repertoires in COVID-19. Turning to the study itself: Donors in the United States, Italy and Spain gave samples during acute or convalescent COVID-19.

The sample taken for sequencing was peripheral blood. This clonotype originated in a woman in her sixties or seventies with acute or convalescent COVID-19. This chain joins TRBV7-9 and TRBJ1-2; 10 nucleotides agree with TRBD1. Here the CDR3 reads CASSIGTGVTNYGYTF. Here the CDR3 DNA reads TGTGCCAGCAGCATCGGGACAGGGGTAACTAACTATGGCTACACCTTC.